A selection of T cell receptor beta chains follows, all from one sample in a study of blood T cell repertoires in COVID-19. Measured with immunoSEQ multiplex PCR; TCRdb has only the in-frame clones, and not every one. The sample has roughly 220,000 clones; roughly 86% are singletons. Input material: peripheral blood. These receptors originate from a woman aged 50 to 60 with COVID-19, enrolled during active disease. CDR3s include the opening cysteine and the closing phenylalanine or tryptophan. A D gene is named only where the DNA matches it firmly. Rows give clone size only sometimes, using once, few, many, or a class for an expanded clone.

>TRBJ2-3|TRBV3-1/TRBV3-2|TRBD2|.
TGTGCCAGCAGCCAAGAGGTCGGGAGCGGGGCCACAGATACGCAGTATTTT
CASSQEVGSGATDTQYF
>TRBJ2-1|TRBV28|TRBD2|.
TGTGCCAGCAGTTTCCCGACTAGCGGGGGGCGAAGCTCCTACAATGAGCAGTTCTTC
CASSFPTSGGRSSYNEQFF
>TRBJ1-6|TRBV27|.|.
TGTGCCAGCAGTTTAATGAGGTCGAGAAATTCACCCCTCCACTTT
CASSLMRSRNSPLHF
>TRBJ2-5|TRBV5-6|.|.
TGTGCCAGCAGGCCGCAGGGGCGAAAAGAGACCCAGTACTTC
CASRPQGRKETQYF
>TRBJ1-1|TRBV6-6|TRBD1|.
TGTGCCAGCAGTCCTAGGACAGGGGGCTACACTGAAGCTTTCTTT
CASSPRTGGYTEAFF
>TRBJ1-1|TRBV29-1|.|.
TGCAGCGCCCTAGGCAGGTGGGGGACTGGCACTGAAGCTTTCTTT
CSALGRWGTGTEAFF
>TRBJ1-2|TRBV9|TRBD1|.
TGTGCCAGCAACTTACTAGGGACAGGGGAGGATGGCTACACCTTC
CASNLLGTGEDGYTF
>TRBJ2-7|TRBV9|TRBD1|.
TGTGCCAGCAGCGTCGAGACAGGGGGAGTGTACGAGCAGTACTTC
CASSVETGGVYEQYF
>TRBJ1-6|TRBV30|TRBD1|.
TGTGCCTGGAAGAGCAGACAGGGCGGGTCACCCCTCCACTTT
CAWKSRQGGSPLHF
>TRBJ2-7|TRBV5-1|TRBD1|.
TGCGCCAGCAGACAGGGACAGGGGAGCTCCTACGAGCAGTACTTC
CASRQGQGSSYEQYF
>TRBJ2-2|TRBV6-6|.|.
TGTGCCAGCATCAAGGAGGGAAGCGGGGAGCTGTTTTTT
CASIKEGSGELFF
>TRBJ1-2|TRBV27|.|.
TGTGCCAGCAGTACGGGAATAAGAAATGGCTACACCTTC
CASSTGIRNGYTF
>TRBJ2-5|TRBV15|TRBD2|.
TGTGCCACCAGCATTAGCGGGGACCAAGAGACCCAGTACTTC
CATSISGDQETQYF
>TRBJ1-6|TRBV10-3|.|.
TGTGCCATCAGTGAGTCGCGGAATTCACCCCTCCACTTT
CAISESRNSPLHF
>TRBJ1-6|TRBV10-1|.|.
TGCGCCAGAATCTTTCTGAGCTCCTATAATTCACCCCTCCACTTT
CARIFLSSYNSPLHF
>TRBJ1-2|TRBV19|TRBD1|.
TGTGCCACCCTAGGCGGGGTTGGCAGGGGGCGCGGAGGCTACACCTTC
CATLGGVGRGRGGYTF
>TRBJ2-7|TRBV28|TRBD2|.
TGTGCCAGCAGTTCCCTCCTGCCGGCGGGGGACCACTCCTACGAGCAGTACTTC
CASSSLLPAGDHSYEQYF
>TRBJ2-5|TRBV3-1/TRBV3-2|TRBD1|.
TGTGCCAGCAGCCCCCTGGGACAGGGGGCGAGGGAGACCCAGTACTTC
CASSPLGQGARETQYF
>TRBJ2-1|TRBV7-2|TRBD2|once
TGTGCCAGCAGCTTAAGGACTAGCGGCTACAATGAGCAGTTCTTC
CASSLRTSGYNEQFF
>TRBJ1-5|TRBV19|TRBD1|.
TGTGCCAGTAGTGGGGGGAAAGGGGGCTGGCAGCCCCAGCATTTT
CASSGGKGGWQPQHF
>TRBJ2-3|TRBV27|.|once
TGTGCCAGCAGTGCTACAACTAGAGAATTCACAGATACGCAGTATTTT
CASSATTREFTDTQYF
>TRBJ1-6|TRBV5-5|.|.
TGTGCCAGCAGCTTGGTGGGGAGCTCCTATAATTCACCCCTCCACTTT
CASSLVGSSYNSPLHF
>TRBJ2-5|TRBV3-1/TRBV3-2|.|.
TGTGCCAGCAGCCAAGACCCCGGTGAGACCCAGTACTTC
CASSQDPGETQYF
>TRBJ1-3|TRBV27|TRBD1|.
TGTGCCAGCACTGGACAGGGGCCCTCTGGAAACACCATATATTTT
CASTGQGPSGNTIYF
>TRBJ1-4|TRBV4-3|.|few
TGCGCCAGCAGCCAAGATCTACCTAGGGGTACAACTAATGAAAAACTGTTTTTT
CASSQDLPRGTTNEKLFF
>TRBJ1-2|TRBV19|.|.
TGTGCCAGTAGAGGAAGCGGACGAAGAGGGCCCTATGGCTACACCTTC
CASRGSGRRGPYGYTF
>TRBJ2-3|TRBV10-1|TRBD2|.
TGCGCCAGCAGTGAGTACTTGCGGGGGACAGATACGCAGTATTTT
CASSEYLRGTDTQYF
>TRBJ2-3|TRBV15|.|.
TGTGCCACCAGCACCAGAACAGCAGATACGCAGTATTTT
CATSTRTADTQYF
>TRBJ1-2|TRBV4-1|.|few
TGCGCCAGCAGCCAGGACCCTCTCAGGGGAAGTGGCTACACCTTC
CASSQDPLRGSGYTF
>TRBJ2-5|TRBV5-1|TRBD2|.
TGCGCCAGCCACTTAGCTAGCGGACCTCAAGAGACCCAGTACTTC
CASHLASGPQETQYF
>TRBJ1-5|TRBV19|.|.
TGTGCCAGTAGTATTTGGGGGGGGAGCAATCAGCCCCAGCATTTT
CASSIWGGSNQPQHF
>TRBJ2-2|TRBV11-2|TRBD2|few
TGTGCCAGCAGCTTTTCCGGACTAGCGGGGAGTGTGTATACCGGGGAGCTGTTTTTT
CASSFSGLAGSVYTGELFF
>TRBJ2-1|TRBV6-1|.|.
TGTGCCAGCAGTGAATTGTGGGGGCTATACAATGAGCAGTTCTTC
CASSELWGLYNEQFF
>TRBJ1-2|TRBV28|.|.
TGTGCCAGCACGCCGGAGACGGACTTCTATGGCTACACCTTC
CASTPETDFYGYTF
>TRBJ2-6|TRBV7-8|.|.
TGTGCCAGCAGCTTAGTGTTAAGGGGAACGGCGGGGGCCAACGTCCTGACTTTC
CASSLVLRGTAGANVLTF
>TRBJ2-3|TRBV10-2|.|.
TGCGCCAGCAGTGAGATTACAGACGGTACGCAGTATTTT
CASSEITDGTQYF
>TRBJ1-1|TRBV5-4|.|.
TGTGCCAGCGCCTTCCCCCAGCGGGGTGAAGCTTTCTTT
CASAFPQRGEAFF
>TRBJ1-2|TRBV5-1|.|.
TGCGCCAGCAGTCCCACCTACAGGGAAAGGAACTATGGCTACACCTTC
CASSPTYRERNYGYTF
>TRBJ2-2|TRBV6-1|TRBD2|.
TGTGCCAGCAGTGAACGGGGGGAGTACACCGGGGAGCTGTTTTTT
CASSERGEYTGELFF
>TRBJ2-2|TRBV5-4|.|once
TGTGCCAGCAGCCGACAGGACGGGGAGCTGTTTTTT
CASSRQDGELFF
>TRBJ2-3|TRBV7-2|TRBD1|few
TGTGCCAGCAGCCGTCGACAGGGCGCAGATACGCAGTATTTT
CASSRRQGADTQYF
>TRBJ1-1|TRBV3-1/TRBV3-2|.|.
TGTGCCAGCAGCCAAACTAGGTCAGCCTCTGAAGCTTTCTTT
CASSQTRSASEAFF
>TRBJ2-6|TRBV5-5|.|.
TGTGCCAGCACCCTATTCCCAGGGGCGGCGGGGGCCAACGTCCTGACTTTC
CASTLFPGAAGANVLTF
>TRBJ2-3|TRBV28|.|.
TGTGCCAGCAGTGCCCCGACAGGTCCAAGCACAGATACGCAGTATTTT
CASSAPTGPSTDTQYF
>TRBJ2-5|TRBV5-4|.|.
TGTGCCAGCAGCTCCCTAGGAAGGGCCCACGCGGGGGAGACCCAGTACTTC
CASSSLGRAHAGETQYF
>TRBJ1-1|TRBV6-6|.|once
TGTGCCAGCAGACCCCAGGGGATGGGCACTGAAGCTTTCTTT
CASRPQGMGTEAFF
>TRBJ2-7|TRBV6-2/TRBV6-3|.|once
TGTGCCAGCAGTTGGACTAAGGCTCGATCCGAGCAGTACTTC
CASSWTKARSEQYF
>TRBJ2-7|TRBV7-3|.|.
TGTGCCAGCAGCCCATCACAGGGTAATCGGCGCGAGCAGTACTTC
CASSPSQGNRREQYF
>TRBJ1-6|TRBV7-9|.|.
TGTGCCAGCAGCTCGGGACAAAATAATTCACCCCTCCACTTT
CASSSGQNNSPLHF
>TRBJ2-3|TRBV4-2|.|.
TGTGCCAGCAGCCAAGGGTCGGCAGGAACAGATACGCAGTATTTT
CASSQGSAGTDTQYF